The T cell receptor (beta chain) under discussion was sequenced for a study of cytomegalovirus exposure and HLA in healthy donors. Study-wide points: TCR beta sequences numbering some 17,000 were associated with HLA alleles at 0.05 false discovery rate in a later analysis. Cytomegalovirus association was listed for under 200 TCR beta chains. Whilst most TCR sequences proved rare, a subset of public TCRs occurred across many donors. Cytomegalovirus status was reportedly diagnosed by the classifier with high specificity and sensitivity.

V lost 6 bases to trimming and J lost 1 base; unmatched junction nucleotides: 8. This CDR3 region has 15 residues. Germline CDR1 and CDR2: MDHEN and SYDVKM. To note about this clone: Its target is unknown.

The PCR had 60 Vbeta and 13 Jbeta primers. Sequencing used immunoSEQ multiplex PCR; TCRdb keeps in-frame clones, though not all of them. The data hold roughly 100,000 clones, with around 78% observed a single time. The sample comprised PBMCs. The TCR originated in a male donor in good health and CMV-seronegative. The chain joins TRBV28 to TRBJ2-7; 8 nucleotides align to TRBD1. CDR3 in amino acids: CASRRQGAWSYEQYF. CDR3 bases: TGTGCCAGCAGGCGCCAGGGGGCTTGGTCCTACGAGCAGTACTTC.